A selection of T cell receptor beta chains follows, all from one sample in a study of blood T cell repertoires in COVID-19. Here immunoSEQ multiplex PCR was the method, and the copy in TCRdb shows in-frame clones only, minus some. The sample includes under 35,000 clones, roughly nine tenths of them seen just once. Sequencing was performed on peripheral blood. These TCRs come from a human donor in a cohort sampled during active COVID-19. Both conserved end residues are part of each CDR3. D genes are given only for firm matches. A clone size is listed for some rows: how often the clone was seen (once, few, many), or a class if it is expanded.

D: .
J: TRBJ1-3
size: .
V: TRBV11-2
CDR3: CASSPGGPYTIYF
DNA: TGTGCCAGCAGCCCGGGAGGCCCATACACCATATATTTT

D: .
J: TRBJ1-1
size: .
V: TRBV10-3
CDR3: CAISESQQNTEAFF
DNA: TGTGCCATCAGTGAGTCGCAACAGAACACTGAAGCTTTCTTT

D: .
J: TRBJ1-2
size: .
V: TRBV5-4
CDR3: CASSSAGGYGYTF
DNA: TGTGCCAGCAGCTCGGCCGGGGGATATGGCTACACCTTC

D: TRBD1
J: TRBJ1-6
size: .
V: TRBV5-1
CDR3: CASSLGQVNNSPLHF
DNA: TGCGCCAGCAGCTTAGGACAGGTTAATAATTCACCCCTCCACTTT

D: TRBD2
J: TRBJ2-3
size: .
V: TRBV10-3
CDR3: CAISPGGLAGATDTQYF
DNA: TGTGCCATCAGCCCCGGGGGACTAGCGGGAGCAACAGATACGCAGTATTTT

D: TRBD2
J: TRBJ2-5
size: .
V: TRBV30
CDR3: CAWGGSPGGETQYF
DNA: TGTGCCTGGGGGGGGTCTCCGGGAGGAGAGACCCAGTACTTC

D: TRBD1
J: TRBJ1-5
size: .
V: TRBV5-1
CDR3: CASSWGTGRNQPQHF
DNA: TGCGCCAGCAGCTGGGGGACAGGGCGAAATCAGCCCCAGCATTTT

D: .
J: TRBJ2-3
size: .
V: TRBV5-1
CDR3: CASWLADTQYF
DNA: TGCGCCAGTTGGCTGGCAGATACGCAGTATTTT

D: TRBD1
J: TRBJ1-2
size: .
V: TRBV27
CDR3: CASSSRDSYGYTF
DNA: TGTGCCAGCAGTTCGCGGGACAGCTATGGCTACACCTTC

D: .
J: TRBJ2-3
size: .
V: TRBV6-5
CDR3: CASSPLAIGSNTQYF
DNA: TGTGCCAGCAGTCCCCTAGCGATAGGTTCAAATACGCAGTATTTT

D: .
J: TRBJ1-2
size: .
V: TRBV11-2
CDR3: CASSLGTGRYGYTF
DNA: TGTGCCAGCAGCTTAGGCACAGGCCGCTATGGCTACACCTTC

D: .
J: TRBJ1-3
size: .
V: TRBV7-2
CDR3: CASSRNAGSAGNTIYF
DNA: TGTGCCAGCAGCCGCAACGCGGGGTCGGCGGGAAACACCATATATTTT

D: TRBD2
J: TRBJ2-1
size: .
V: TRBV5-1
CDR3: CASSLISSGGYNEQFF
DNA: TGCGCCAGCAGCCTCATTTCTAGCGGGGGTTACAATGAGCAGTTCTTC

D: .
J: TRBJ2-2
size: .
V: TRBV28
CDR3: CASSQTSGANTGELFF
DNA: TGTGCCAGCAGTCAGACCTCAGGGGCGAACACCGGGGAGCTGTTTTTT

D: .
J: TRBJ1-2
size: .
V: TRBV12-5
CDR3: CASGPWRGGGYTF
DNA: TGTGCTAGTGGCCCTTGGCGGGGTGGGGGCTACACCTTC

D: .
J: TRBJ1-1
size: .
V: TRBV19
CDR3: CASSLGNTEAFF
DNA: TGTGCCAGTAGCCTCGGGAACACTGAAGCTTTCTTT

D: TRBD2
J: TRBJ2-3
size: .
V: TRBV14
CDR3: CASSHPGGSLAGVTQYF
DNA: TGTGCCAGCAGCCATCCCGGCGGATCCTTAGCGGGAGTCACGCAGTATTTT

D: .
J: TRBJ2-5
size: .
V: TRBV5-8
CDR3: CASADLGETQYF
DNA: TGTGCCAGCGCGGATCTAGGAGAGACCCAGTACTTC

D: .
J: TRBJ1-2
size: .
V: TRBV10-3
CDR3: CAISESQGSMNGCTF
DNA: TGTGCCATCAGTGAGTCGCAGGGTTCGATGAATGGCTGCACCTTC

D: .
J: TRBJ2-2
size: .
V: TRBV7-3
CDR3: CASSLAGLGTGELFF
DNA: TGTGCCAGCAGCTTAGCCGGGTTGGGCACCGGGGAGCTGTTTTTT

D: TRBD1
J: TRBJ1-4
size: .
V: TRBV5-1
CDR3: CASSGTGGYANEKLFF
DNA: TGCGCCAGCAGTGGGACAGGGGGGTATGCGAATGAAAAACTGTTTTTT

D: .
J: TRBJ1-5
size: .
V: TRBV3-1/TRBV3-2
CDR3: CASSPRSDQPQHF
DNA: TGTGCCAGCAGCCCCCGGAGCGATCAGCCCCAGCATTTT

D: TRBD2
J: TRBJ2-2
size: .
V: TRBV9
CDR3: CASSVVPGREGPELFF
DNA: TGTGCCAGCAGCGTAGTGCCCGGGAGGGAGGGGCCGGAGCTGTTTTTT

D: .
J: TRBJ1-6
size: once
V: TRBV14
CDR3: CASSPGTDRYNSPLHF
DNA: TGTGCCAGCAGCCCTGGGACTGACCGGTATAATTCACCCCTCCACTTT

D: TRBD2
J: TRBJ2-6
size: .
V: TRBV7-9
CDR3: CASSPPRTRWYSGANVLTF
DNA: TGTGCCAGCAGCCCGCCTCGGACTAGGTGGTACTCTGGGGCCAACGTCCTGACTTTC

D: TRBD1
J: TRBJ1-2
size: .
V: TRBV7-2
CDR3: CASSLGAGTGVFGGYTF
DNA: TGTGCCAGCAGCTTAGGTGCCGGGACAGGGGTATTTGGTGGCTACACCTTC

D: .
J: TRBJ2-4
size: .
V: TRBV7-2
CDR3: CASSLAGPVAKNIQYF
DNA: TGTGCCAGCAGCTTAGCGGGGCCGGTAGCCAAAAACATTCAGTACTTC

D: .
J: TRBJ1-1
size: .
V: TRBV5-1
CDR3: CASSLVFGGLTEAFF
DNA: TGCGCCAGCAGCTTGGTATTTGGGGGACTCACTGAAGCTTTCTTT

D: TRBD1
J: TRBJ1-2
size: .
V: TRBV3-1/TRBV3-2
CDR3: CASSQVEGAGYGYTF
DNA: TGTGCCAGCAGCCAGGTGGAGGGGGCCGGCTATGGCTACACCTTC

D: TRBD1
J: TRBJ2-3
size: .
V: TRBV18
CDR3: CASSPTRQGVADTQYF
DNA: TGTGCCAGCTCACCAACAAGACAGGGGGTAGCAGATACGCAGTATTTT

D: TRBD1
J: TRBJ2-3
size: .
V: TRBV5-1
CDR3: CASSIPRDRYSDTQYF
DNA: TGCGCCAGCAGCATACCCCGGGACAGGTACTCAGATACGCAGTATTTT

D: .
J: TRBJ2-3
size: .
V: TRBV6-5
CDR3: CASSYVTAKGTQYF
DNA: TGTGCCAGCAGTTACGTGACCGCGAAGGGGACGCAGTATTTT

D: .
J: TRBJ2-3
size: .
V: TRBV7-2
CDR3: CASSARLGETDTQYF
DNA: TGTGCCAGCAGCGCCCGACTAGGAGAAACAGATACGCAGTATTTT

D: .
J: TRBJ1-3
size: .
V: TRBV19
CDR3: CASSRGSSGNTIYF
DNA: TGTGCCAGTAGTCGTGGGAGCTCTGGAAACACCATATATTTT

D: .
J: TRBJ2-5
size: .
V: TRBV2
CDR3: CASSEFRSAGHRGTQYF
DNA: TGTGCCAGCAGTGAATTTCGTTCGGCTGGCCATAGAGGGACCCAGTACTTC

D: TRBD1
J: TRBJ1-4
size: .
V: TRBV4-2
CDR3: CASSQEGRRQGYNEKLFF
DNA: TGTGCCAGCAGCCAAGAAGGCCGACGACAGGGCTATAATGAAAAACTGTTTTTT

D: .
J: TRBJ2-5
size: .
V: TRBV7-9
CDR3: CASSIRGPYQETQYF
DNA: TGTGCCAGCAGCATCAGGGGTCCCTACCAAGAGACCCAGTACTTC

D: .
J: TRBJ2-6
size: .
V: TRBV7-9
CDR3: CASSLDFGSSGANVLTF
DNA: TGTGCCAGCAGCTTAGATTTCGGGAGCTCTGGGGCCAACGTCCTGACTTTC

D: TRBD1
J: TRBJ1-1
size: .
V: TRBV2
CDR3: CASSESGQGATEAFF
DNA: TGTGCCAGCAGTGAATCAGGACAGGGGGCGACTGAAGCTTTCTTT

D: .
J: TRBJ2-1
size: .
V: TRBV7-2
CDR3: CASSDLARVEQFF
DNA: TGTGCCAGCAGCGACCTTGCACGGGTTGAGCAGTTCTTC

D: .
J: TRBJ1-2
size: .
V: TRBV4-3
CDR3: CASSQDPDSSGYGYTF
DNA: TGCGCCAGCAGCCAAGACCCTGACAGTTCGGGCTATGGCTACACCTTC

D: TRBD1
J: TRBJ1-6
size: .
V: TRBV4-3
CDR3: CASSQDSGGGSPLHF
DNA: TGCGCCAGCAGCCAAGATTCAGGGGGTGGGTCACCCCTCCACTTT

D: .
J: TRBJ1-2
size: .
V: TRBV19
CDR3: CASSISPDYGYTF
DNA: TGTGCCAGTAGTATCTCCCCAGACTATGGCTACACCTTC

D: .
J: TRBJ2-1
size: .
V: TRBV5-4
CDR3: CASSGDSLEQFF
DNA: TGTGCCAGCAGCGGTGACAGCTTAGAGCAGTTCTTC

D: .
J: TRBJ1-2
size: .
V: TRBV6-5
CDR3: CASSSGYGYTF
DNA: TGTGCCAGCAGTTCGGGGTATGGCTACACCTTC

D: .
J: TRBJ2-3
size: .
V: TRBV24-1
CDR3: CATSDRGISTDTQYF
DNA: TGTGCCACCAGTGATCGGGGGATATCGACAGATACGCAGTATTTT

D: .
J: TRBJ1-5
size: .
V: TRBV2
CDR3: CASSGVQGKGQPQHF
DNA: TGTGCCAGCAGTGGAGTACAGGGCAAAGGCCAGCCCCAGCATTTT

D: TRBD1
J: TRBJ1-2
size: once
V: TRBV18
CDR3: CASSPPIDRGPEHGYTF
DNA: TGTGCCAGCTCACCACCAATCGACAGGGGACCCGAGCATGGCTACACCTTC

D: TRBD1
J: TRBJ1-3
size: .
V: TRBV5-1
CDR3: CASSLGFKGQGWTSGNTIYF
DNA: TGCGCCAGCAGCTTGGGATTCAAGGGACAGGGTTGGACCTCTGGAAACACCATATATTTT